The present T cell receptor (beta chain) was sequenced within a study of T cell responses to AZD1222 COVID-19 vaccine. Concerning this clone: What it binds is unknown.

General study findings and limits: Vaccine-associated CD4 TCRs ranged over spike, dominating at 160-218 and 743-854.

The ends lost 0 bases at V and 4 bases at J; junction bases unmatched: 11. The CDR3 has 18 amino acids. Germline V gene sequence: CDR1 SGHRS, CDR2 YFSETQ. The table came from immunoSEQ multiplex PCR; TCRdb's copy has only in-frame clones and leaves some out. The sample has some 100,000 clones, around 91% seen once. The sequencing here drew on peripheral blood, taken 28 days after the second AZD1222 dose. This receptor was identified in an adult who received the AZD1222 COVID-19 vaccine. The J gene is TRBJ1-1, the V gene TRBV5-1; 11 bases map to TRBD1. The CDR3, as DNA: TGCGCCAGCAGCTTGGCGGGGACAGGGGGATCTATGGGCACTGAAGCTTTCTTT. Translated: CASSLAGTGGSMGTEAFF.